One sample yielded the 30 T cell receptor beta chains listed below, sequenced in a study of Graves' ophthalmopathy and Graves' hyperthyroidism. Transcripts of RNA were the source for amplifying TCR beta CDR3 regions. An opening RT-PCR round employed HTBI primers and preceded a second-round multiplex PCR. TCRdb re-analysed the multiplex PCR reads in MiXCR, keeping a single row per CDR3 protein. Of around 1,000,000 distinct CDR3 sequences in the sample, less than 45% are singletons; the top ten hold 11%. The sequencing input was peripheral blood or thyroid tissue (not recorded which). The receptor source for this set is an adult man with Graves' hyperthyroidism.

This clonotype was detected ten times or more. The chain recombines TRBV4-3 with TRBJ1-6, with D uncertain. Deletions cut 1 base from V and 7 bases from J, with 11 bases between. CDR1 is LGHNA and CDR2 is YSLEER in the germline V gene. This CDR3 has 15 amino acids. CDR3 in DNA: TGCGCCAGCAGCCAAGCTGGGATGCGGAATTCACCCCTCCACTTT. It is translated as CASSQAGMRNSPLHF.

This clonotype was observed a handful of times. V gene TRBV15 combines with J gene TRBJ1-1; D unclear. The CDR3 is 11 amino acids. The V gene lost 5 bases and the J gene lost 3 bases, with 4 bases spanning the gap. Germline values: CDR1 LNHNV, CDR2 YYDKDF (reference sequence). The chain's CDR3 is CATSSYTEAFF. The CDR3 nucleotides are TGTGCCACCAGCTCGTACACTGAAGCTTTCTTT.

This clonotype was found a few times. The chain recombines TRBV7-3 with TRBJ2-2; 9 bases map to TRBD2. Germline trimming cut 3 bases from V and 1 base from J; bases unmatched to any gene: 6. Germline V gene data show CDR1 as SGHTA and CDR2 as FQGTGA. This CDR3 has 17 residues. This chain's CDR3 is CASSLESAGGNTGELFF. CDR3 nucleotide sequence: TGTGCCAGCAGCTTGGAGTCAGCGGGAGGGAACACCGGGGAGCTGTTTTTT.

The sample holds many counts of this clonotype. The rearrangement uses TRBV13 and TRBJ1-2, with a tentative D call TRBD1 (5 bases). Germline CDR1 is PRHDT and CDR2 is FYEKMQ (reference sequence). Trimming left V 4 bases short and J 8 bases short, with 17 bases between. This CDR3 is built from 14 residues. The CDR3 nucleotides are TGTGCCAGCAGCTCCGGGACTGACCTATCGGGCTACACCTTC. Translated, it gives CASSSGTDLSGYTF. Using reference TRBV13 and TRBJ1-2 for the parts outside the CDR3, the full variable domain is AAGVIQSPRHLIKEKRETATLKCYPIPRHDTVYWYQQGPGQDPQFLISFYEKMQSDKGSIPDRFSAQQFSDYHSELNMSSLELGDSALYFCASSSGTDLSGYTFGSGTRLTVV.

The chain uses TRBV30 and TRBJ2-6, with D hard to call. Germline-derived CDR1 and CDR2 are GTSNPN and SVGIG (reference sequence). The CDR3 sequence is 11 residues long. Trimming removed 6 bases at V and 2 bases at J, with 2 bases between. This chain's CDR3 is CACTGANVLTF. Here the CDR3 DNA reads TGTGCCTGCACTGGGGCCAACGTCCTGACTTTC.

This clonotype was seen at least ten times. The chain has TRBV10-2 and TRBJ1-2; 9 nucleotides agree with TRBD1. Germline CDR1 and CDR2: WSHSY and SAAADI. The V and J ends lost 10 bases and 7 bases, in that order; junction bases with no gene match: 13. The CDR3 sequence is 14 residues long. CDR3 in amino acids: CATHRGRIQSGYTF. The CDR3 nucleotides are TGCGCCACGCACAGGGGGCGCATCCAGAGTGGCTACACCTTC.

This chain connects TRBV15 to TRBJ2-5; D gene uncertain. The CDR3 runs 16 residues. Per germline, CDR1 LNHNV and CDR2 YYDKDF (reference sequence). V was clipped by 3 bases and J by 2 bases, with 16 bases between them. CDR3 DNA sequence: TGTGCCACCAGCAGTGAGGCTAGGTCATTACAAGAGACCCAGTACTTC. Encoded protein: CATSSEARSLQETQYF.

Remarks on this clonotype: A single base separates this from a much larger clone, so it may be a read error. V and J are TRBV19 and TRBJ1-2; tentative D call: TRBD1 (6 bases). Germline V gene data show CDR1 as LNHDA and CDR2 as SQIVND (reference sequence). This CDR3 region has 13 residues. The CDR3 bases are TGTGCCAGTAGTAACGACAGGACTTATGGCTGCACCTTC. Translated, it gives CASSNDRTYGCTF.

Ten or more counts support this clonotype. V gene TRBV5-1 combines with J gene TRBJ1-1; D possibly corresponds to TRBD1 (5 bases). Germline lookup yields CDR1 SGHRS and CDR2 YFSETQ. V was trimmed by 4 bases and J by 1 base, leaving 8 bases between them. This CDR3 is built from 13 residues. For the CDR3, the DNA is TGCGCCAGCAGCCAAACAGGGAACACTGAAGCTTTCTTT. As protein: CASSQTGNTEAFF.

This sequence joins TRBV7-8 and TRBJ1-5; TRBD1 agrees at 7 bases. CDR3 length: 16 amino acids. Losses at the gene ends were 5 bases for V and 2 bases for J; bases not matched to a gene: 9. Germline V lookup: CDR1 SGHVS, CDR2 FQNEAQ. CDR3 loop: CASSRDRVNGNQPQHF. CDR3 nucleotides: TGTGCCAGCAGCCGTGACAGGGTTAATGGCAATCAGCCCCAGCATTTT.

This clonotype showed up just a few times. The rearrangement links TRBV9 to TRBJ2-7, with D perhaps TRBD1 (5 bases). This CDR3 is built from 16 residues. Germline V CDR1 and CDR2: SGDLS, YYNGEE. V gave up 0 bases and J gave up 2 bases, with 15 bases separating them. The CDR3 is CASSVGQGIGAYEQYF. The DNA for the CDR3 is TGTGCCAGCAGCGTAGGGCAGGGAATTGGTGCCTACGAGCAGTACTTC.

Many counts were recorded for this clonotype. V and J are TRBV12-3 or TRBV12-4 and TRBJ1-6; 8 bases map to TRBD1. This CDR3 has 16 amino acids. V was pared by 6 bases and J by 8 bases, with 12 bases of the junction left unmatched. The CDR3 is CASSGYRGSEYSPLHF. The CDR3 nucleotides are TGTGCCAGCAGCGGATACAGGGGGTCGGAGTATTCACCCCTCCACTTT.

A word on this clonotype: A read error may produce the germline difference seen at one junction end. The chain links TRBV7-9 to TRBJ1-1; D gene ambiguous. This CDR3 contains 15 residues. Germline CDR1 and CDR2: SEHNR and FQNEAQ (reference sequence). The CDR3 bases are TGTGCTAGCAGCTTTTTGGCAGCTATGAACACTGAAGCTTTCTTT. Amino acids: CASSFLAAMNTEAFF.

This clonotype came up many times. The rearrangement links TRBV7-9 to TRBJ1-1; a weak D match, TRBD1 (6 bases). The CDR3 loop spans 14 amino acids. V dropped 7 bases and J dropped 1 base, with 13 bases sitting between them. Germline V CDR1 and CDR2: SEHNR, FQNEAQ (reference sequence). This CDR3 is CASKRGSWNTEAFF. CDR3 DNA sequence: TGTGCCAGCAAGAGGGGGAGCTGGAACACTGAAGCTTTCTTT.

This clonotype came up many times. The chain is built from TRBV9 and TRBJ2-5; D is perhaps TRBD1 (6 bases). There are 15 residues in the CDR3. The V gene lost 0 bases and the J gene lost 4 bases, with 13 bases spanning the gap. Germline V gene sequence: CDR1 SGDLS, CDR2 YYNGEE. In DNA form, the CDR3 reads TGTGCCAGCAGCGTAGGTGGGGGCTCCCGAGAGACCCAGTACTTC. It is translated as CASSVGGGSRETQYF.

The chain combines TRBV7-6 with TRBJ1-4; no clear D gene. Trimming took off 5 bases at V and 6 bases at J, with 10 bases between the two ends. The CDR3 covers 13 residues. Germline V CDR1 and CDR2: SGHVS, FNYEAQ. The DNA for the CDR3 is TGTGCCAGCAGCGCGACTAGCGATGAAAAACTGTTTTTT. Its protein product is CASSATSDEKLFF.

This clonotype occurred a few times. V gene TRBV10-3 combines with J gene TRBJ1-4, with D possibly TRBD1 on 5 matching bases. Germline CDR1 reads ENHRY; CDR2 reads SYGVKD. CDR3 length: 11 amino acids. Trimming removed 4 bases from V and 8 bases from J, with 5 bases in between. CDR3 nucleotides: TGTGCCATCAGTGGGACAGAAAAACTGTTTTTT. This codes for CAISGTEKLFF.

The chain combines TRBV7-8 with TRBJ1-5; 12 bases are shared with TRBD1. After removal of 2 bases from V and 5 bases from J, the junction contained 16 bases not matched to a gene. Per germline, CDR1 SGHVS and CDR2 FQNEAQ. The CDR3 length is 20 residues. CDR3: CASSLLFSGQGASPDQPQHF. The CDR3 coding sequence is TGTGCCAGCAGCTTATTATTTTCGGGACAGGGGGCCTCACCGGATCAGCCCCAGCATTTT.

The sample holds many counts of this clonotype. The rearrangement uses TRBV15 and TRBJ1-4, with a possible D match to TRBD1 (5 bases). The CDR3 length is 16 residues. CDR1 and CDR2 (germline): LNHNV, YYDKDF (reference sequence). The V and J ends lost 2 bases and 2 bases respectively, with 12 bases between them. The CDR3 loop reads CATSRPEQATNEKLFF. Here the CDR3 DNA reads TGTGCCACCAGCAGACCCGAACAGGCTACTAATGAAAAACTGTTTTTT.

Ten or more counts support this clonotype. The chain recombines TRBV12-3 or TRBV12-4 with TRBJ1-5, with no clear D. This CDR3 contains 14 residues. Trimming removed 6 bases from V and 1 base from J, with 10 bases in between. The DNA for the CDR3 is TGTGCCAGCAGCACCACAGAGAGCAATCAGCCCCAGCATTTT. It yields the protein CASSTTESNQPQHF.

This clonotype was seen at least ten times. The chain employs TRBV12-3 or TRBV12-4 and TRBJ2-7, with D perhaps matching TRBD2 (6 bases). V gave up 6 bases and J gave up 6 bases, with 18 bases separating them. The CDR3 totals 14 residues. Here the CDR3 DNA reads TGTGCCAGCAGCTTTGGGGGACTGCGCGGCGAGCAGTACTTC. Translating it yields CASSFGGLRGEQYF.

In this sample, this clonotype turned up many times. V and J are TRBV3-1 and TRBJ1-2; TRBD1 might be the D (5 bases). The CDR3 totals 12 residues. Deletions cut 2 bases from V and 8 bases from J, with 9 bases between. CDR1 and CDR2 (germline): LGHDT, YNNKEL (reference sequence). CDR3 sequence (DNA): TGTGCCAGCAGCCAAACCAGGGACGGCTACACCTTC. This sequence encodes CASSQTRDGYTF.

This clonotype was detected many times. The chain uses TRBV29-1 and TRBJ1-5; a weak D match, TRBD1 (6 bases). Per germline, CDR1 SQVTM and CDR2 ANQGSEA. Trimming took 3 bases from V and 6 from J, leaving 12 bases between them. The CDR3 covers 13 residues. The CDR3 DNA is TGCAGCGTTGACACAGGGTTGGGTCAGCCCCAGCATTTT. Its translation: CSVDTGLGQPQHF. Full variable domain (outside the CDR3, taken from reference TRBV29-1 and TRBJ1-5): SAVISQKPSRDICQRGTSLTIQCQVDSQVTMMFWYRQQPGQSLTLIATANQGSEATYESGFVIDKFPISRPNLTFSTLTVSNMSPEDSSIYLCSVDTGLGQPQHFGDGTRLSIL.

This clonotype was picked up many times. The chain carries TRBV19 and TRBJ2-7, with D perhaps TRBD1 (5 bases). The germline V gene encodes CDR1 LNHDA and CDR2 SQIVND (reference sequence). The length of the CDR3 is 13 residues. V was cut by 4 bases and J by 2 bases, with 9 bases left in between. CDR3 sequence: CASSKDRTYEQYF. The CDR3 region has the DNA TGTGCCAGTAGTAAAGACAGAACCTACGAGCAGTACTTC.

This clonotype was found many times. The rearrangement joins TRBV5-5 to TRBJ1-2, with 8 bases fitting TRBD1. Germline assignment: CDR1 SGHKS and CDR2 YYEKEE (reference sequence). This CDR3 spans 14 amino acids. Trimming removed 5 bases from V and 5 bases from J; junction bases left unmatched: 8. The CDR3 DNA reads as TGTGCCAGCAGGAGCCCCGGGACAGGTTATGGCTACACCTTC. It yields the protein CASRSPGTGYGYTF.

This clonotype was detected ten times or more. The rearrangement uses TRBV7-9 and TRBJ1-2, with TRBD1 matching over 8 bases. The CDR3 covers 17 residues. Losses at the gene ends were 1 base for V and 3 bases for J; bases not matched to a gene: 10. The germline V gene has CDR1 SEHNR and CDR2 FQNEAQ (reference sequence). The CDR3 sequence is CASSLVRMGQDDYGYTF. The CDR3 nucleotides read TGTGCCAGCAGCTTAGTTCGGATGGGACAGGATGACTATGGCTACACCTTC.

The rearrangement uses TRBV7-9 and TRBJ2-7; 7 nucleotides agree with TRBD2. V dropped 5 bases and J dropped 1; count of bases not matched to a gene: 11. Germline V gene data show CDR1 as SEHNR and CDR2 as FQNEAQ (reference sequence). The length of the CDR3 is 16 residues. CDR3 loop: CASSPSLARGSYEQYF. CDR3 sequence (DNA): TGTGCCAGCAGCCCTTCGCTCGCGCGGGGGTCCTACGAGCAGTACTTC. Combining the CDR3 with reference TRBV7-9 and TRBJ2-7 gives the whole variable domain DTGVSQNPRHKITKRGQNVTFRCDPISEHNRLYWYRQTLGQGPEFLTYFQNEAQLEKSRLLSDRFSAERPKGSFSTLEIQRTEQGDSAMYLCASSPSLARGSYEQYFGPGTRLTVT.

The rearrangement joins TRBV29-1 to TRBJ1-2, with TRBD1 identical over 7 bases. The germline CDR1 and CDR2 sequences are SQVTM and ANQGSEA. With 8 bases clipped from V and 0 bases from J, the junction kept 9 bases outside the gene matches. This CDR3 has 14 residues. Here the CDR3 reads CSLVGQGANYGYTF. DNA of the CDR3: TGCAGCTTAGTGGGGCAGGGGGCTAACTATGGCTACACCTTC.

This clonotype was recorded many times. The genes are TRBV29-1 and TRBJ2-7, with 11 nucleotides matching TRBD2. The CDR3 has 17 amino acids. The germline gives CDR1 SQVTM, CDR2 ANQGSEA. The V and J ends lost 1 base and 5 bases, in that order; junction bases with no gene match: 13. CDR3 residues: CSVEGRDIAGGPHEQYF. For the CDR3, the DNA is TGCAGCGTTGAAGGGCGAGATATAGCGGGAGGGCCCCACGAGCAGTACTTC.

This chain connects TRBV7-9 to TRBJ1-4; D is perhaps TRBD1 (5 bases). The CDR3 totals 17 residues. V dropped 5 bases and J dropped 0 bases, with 16 bases sitting between them. Germline loops: CDR1 SEHNR, CDR2 FQNEAQ (reference sequence). CDR3 region: CASSQLATDPTNEKLFF. The CDR3 coding sequence is TGTGCCAGCAGCCAACTAGCGACAGATCCAACTAATGAAAAACTGTTTTTT.